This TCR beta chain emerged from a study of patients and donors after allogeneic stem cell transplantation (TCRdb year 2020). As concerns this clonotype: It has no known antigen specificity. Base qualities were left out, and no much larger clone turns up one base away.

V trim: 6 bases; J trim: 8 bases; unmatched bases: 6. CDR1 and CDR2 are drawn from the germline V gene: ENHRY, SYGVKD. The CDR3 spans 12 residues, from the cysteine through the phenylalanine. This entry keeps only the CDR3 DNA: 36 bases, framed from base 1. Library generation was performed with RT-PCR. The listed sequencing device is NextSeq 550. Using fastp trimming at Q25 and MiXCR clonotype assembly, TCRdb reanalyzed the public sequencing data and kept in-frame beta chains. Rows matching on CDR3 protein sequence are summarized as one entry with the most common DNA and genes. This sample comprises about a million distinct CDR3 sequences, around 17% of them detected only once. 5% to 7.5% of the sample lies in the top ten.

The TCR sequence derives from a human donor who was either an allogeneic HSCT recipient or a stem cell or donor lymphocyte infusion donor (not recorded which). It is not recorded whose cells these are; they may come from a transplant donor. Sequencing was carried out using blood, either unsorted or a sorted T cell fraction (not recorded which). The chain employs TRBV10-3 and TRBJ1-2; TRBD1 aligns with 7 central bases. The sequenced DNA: TGTGCCATCAGCCGGGACAGTTGGGGCTACACCTTC. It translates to CAISRDSWGYTF.